The 3 T cell receptor beta chains below come from one sample, sequenced in a study of radiotherapy plus CTLA-4 blockade in lung cancer. The assay was immunoSEQ multiplex PCR, and TCRdb's table has in-frame clones only and misses some. Seen here are about 39,000 clones, approximately 75% observed once, and the top ten hold roughly a quarter. Specimen: peripheral blood, collected from a patient treated with radiotherapy plus ipilimumab. The receptors were gathered from a human donor with non-small cell lung cancer that progressed on radiotherapy plus ipilimumab.

The chain has TRBV18 and TRBJ2-5, with TRBD2 as a possible D gene (5 bases). V dropped 4 bases and J dropped 7 bases, with 7 bases sitting between them. The CDR3 runs to 11 residues. Germline V gene lookup returns CDR1 KGHSH and CDR2 LQKENI. The CDR3 sequence is CASSQLGTQYF. The CDR3 DNA reads TGTGCCAGCTCACAACTAGGGACCCAGTACTTC.

This sequence joins TRBV5-1 and TRBJ2-3, with 8 bases identical to TRBD2. Looked up from germline, CDR1 is SGHRS and CDR2 is YFSETQ. This CDR3 is built from 16 residues. V trimming: 0 bases; J trimming: 0 bases; junction bases outside the gene matches: 3. Here the CDR3 DNA reads TGCGCCAGCAGCTTGGAAGTAGCGGGGAGCACAGATACGCAGTATTTT. This sequence encodes CASSLEVAGSTDTQYF.

The J gene is TRBJ2-2, the V gene TRBV4-3; 8 bases line up with TRBD2. The germline gives CDR1 LGHNA, CDR2 YSLEER. The ends lost 4 bases at V and 1 base at J; junction bases unmatched: 2. CDR3 length: 15 amino acids. DNA of the CDR3: TGCGCCAGCAGCCCCAGCGGGGGGAACACCGGGGAGCTGTTTTTT. It translates to CASSPSGGNTGELFF.